This is a list of T cell receptor beta chains from one sample in a study of blood T cell repertoires in COVID-19. Sequenced by immunoSEQ multiplex PCR; TCRdb stores in-frame clones only, minus some. Of more than 95,000 clones in the sample, roughly 80% were seen once. Specimen: peripheral blood. Every receptor here comes from a woman aged 70-85 years with acute or convalescent COVID-19. The CDR3 runs from the conserved cysteine through the conserved F or W. A D gene is named only where the DNA matches it firmly. Not every row has a clone size; where given, it reads once, few, many or a size class.

j_gene: TRBJ1-5
d_gene: .
v_gene: TRBV6-5
abundance: few
CDR3nt: TGTGCCAGCAGTTTCCGATCGGATCAGCCCCAGCATTTT
CDR3aa: CASSFRSDQPQHF

j_gene: TRBJ1-6
d_gene: TRBD1
v_gene: TRBV3-1/TRBV3-2
abundance: .
CDR3nt: TGTGCCAGCAGCCAGACAGGGACACCCCTCCACTTT
CDR3aa: CASSQTGTPLHF

j_gene: TRBJ1-2
d_gene: .
v_gene: TRBV5-4
abundance: .
CDR3nt: TGTGCCAGCAGCTTGATGAATCCTGGGTCAGGTCAGGGCTACACCTTC
CDR3aa: CASSLMNPGSGQGYTF

j_gene: TRBJ1-1
d_gene: .
v_gene: TRBV5-8
abundance: once
CDR3nt: TGTGCCAGCAGCTTCGGCAGGGGAAACACTGAAGCTTTCTTT
CDR3aa: CASSFGRGNTEAFF

j_gene: TRBJ1-2
d_gene: TRBD1
v_gene: TRBV19
abundance: .
CDR3nt: TGTGCCAGTAGTACGAACGGCCACAGGGGGCGAGACTATGGCTACACCTTC
CDR3aa: CASSTNGHRGRDYGYTF

j_gene: TRBJ1-2
d_gene: TRBD1
v_gene: TRBV29-1
abundance: .
CDR3nt: TGCAGCGGAGGGGACAGGGCGGATGGCTACACCTTC
CDR3aa: CSGGDRADGYTF

j_gene: TRBJ2-7
d_gene: TRBD1
v_gene: TRBV19
abundance: few
CDR3nt: TGTGCCAGTAGTCCCGGGACAGATGGCTACGAGCAGTACTTC
CDR3aa: CASSPGTDGYEQYF

j_gene: TRBJ1-5
d_gene: .
v_gene: TRBV7-8
abundance: .
CDR3nt: TGTGCCAGCAGCTTCGGGACATTCAATCAGCCCCAGCATTTT
CDR3aa: CASSFGTFNQPQHF

j_gene: TRBJ2-1
d_gene: .
v_gene: TRBV2
abundance: .
CDR3nt: TGTGCCAGCACTATGACTAGATCCTACAATGAGCAGTTCTTC
CDR3aa: CASTMTRSYNEQFF

j_gene: TRBJ2-3
d_gene: .
v_gene: TRBV24-1
abundance: .
CDR3nt: TGTGCCACCAGTGAGCCAACGGGAGATACGCAGTATTTT
CDR3aa: CATSEPTGDTQYF

j_gene: TRBJ1-4
d_gene: TRBD1
v_gene: TRBV6-6
abundance: few
CDR3nt: TGTGCCAGCAGTTCCGGACAGGGCGTTTATGAAAAACTGTTTTTT
CDR3aa: CASSSGQGVYEKLFF

j_gene: TRBJ2-5
d_gene: .
v_gene: TRBV9
abundance: .
CDR3nt: TGTGCCAGCAGCCCCTTTGGGGGCGGGCAAGAGACCCAGTACTTC
CDR3aa: CASSPFGGGQETQYF

j_gene: TRBJ1-1
d_gene: .
v_gene: TRBV2
abundance: .
CDR3nt: TGTGCCAGCGCGGCGCAGTCGTCCACTGAAGCTTTCTTT
CDR3aa: CASAAQSSTEAFF

j_gene: TRBJ1-2
d_gene: TRBD1
v_gene: TRBV5-6
abundance: once
CDR3nt: TGTGCCAGCAGCCAGGACAGGGGTCGGGGCTACACCTTC
CDR3aa: CASSQDRGRGYTF

j_gene: TRBJ2-1
d_gene: TRBD1
v_gene: TRBV6-2/TRBV6-3
abundance: .
CDR3nt: TGTGCCAGCGGCCGCCGACAGGGCGGATACAATGAGCAGTTCTTC
CDR3aa: CASGRRQGGYNEQFF

j_gene: TRBJ2-3
d_gene: TRBD2
v_gene: TRBV7-8
abundance: .
CDR3nt: TGTGCCAGCAGCGCGGGGGGGGCCACAGATACGCAGTATTTT
CDR3aa: CASSAGGATDTQYF

j_gene: TRBJ2-2
d_gene: TRBD2
v_gene: TRBV6-5
abundance: .
CDR3nt: TGTGCCAGCAGTCTATTGGGGGGGACTAGTGAGCTGTTTTTT
CDR3aa: CASSLLGGTSELFF

j_gene: TRBJ2-5
d_gene: .
v_gene: TRBV19
abundance: .
CDR3nt: TGTGCCAGTAGGGAGCCGGGACTTAAGACCCAGTACTTC
CDR3aa: CASREPGLKTQYF

j_gene: TRBJ1-3
d_gene: .
v_gene: TRBV7-9
abundance: many
CDR3nt: TGTGCCAGCAGCTTGGACTCCACCGGAAACACCATATATTTT
CDR3aa: CASSLDSTGNTIYF

j_gene: TRBJ1-1
d_gene: .
v_gene: TRBV18
abundance: .
CDR3nt: TGTGCCAGCTCGGCGGAGGGAAGGGACACTGAAGCTTTCTTT
CDR3aa: CASSAEGRDTEAFF

j_gene: TRBJ2-2
d_gene: .
v_gene: TRBV5-5
abundance: .
CDR3nt: TGTGCCAGCAGTGTACATCACACCGGGGAGCTGTTTTTT
CDR3aa: CASSVHHTGELFF

j_gene: TRBJ2-7
d_gene: TRBD2
v_gene: TRBV5-6
abundance: .
CDR3nt: TGTGCCAGCAGCTTCAGGGGACTAGCGGGACGCTCCTACGAGCAGTACTTC
CDR3aa: CASSFRGLAGRSYEQYF

j_gene: TRBJ2-5
d_gene: .
v_gene: TRBV28
abundance: .
CDR3nt: TGTGCCAGCAGCACATATGGAGAGACCCAGTACTTC
CDR3aa: CASSTYGETQYF

j_gene: TRBJ1-5
d_gene: .
v_gene: TRBV10-3
abundance: .
CDR3nt: TGTGCCATCAGTGCAGGGGTAGGTAACAATCAGCCCCAGCATTTT
CDR3aa: CAISAGVGNNQPQHF

j_gene: TRBJ2-5
d_gene: .
v_gene: TRBV7-2
abundance: .
CDR3nt: TGTGCCAGCAGCGCAGGAGAGACCCAGTACTTC
CDR3aa: CASSAGETQYF

j_gene: TRBJ1-1
d_gene: .
v_gene: TRBV12-3/TRBV12-4
abundance: .
CDR3nt: TGTGCCAGCAGTCCTACTTGGAACACTGAAGCTTTCTTT
CDR3aa: CASSPTWNTEAFF

j_gene: TRBJ1-2
d_gene: .
v_gene: TRBV2
abundance: once
CDR3nt: TGTGCCAGCAGTGAAGGCCGGGACTATGCCTCTGGCTACACCTTC
CDR3aa: CASSEGRDYASGYTF

j_gene: TRBJ2-1
d_gene: .
v_gene: TRBV5-5
abundance: .
CDR3nt: TGTGCCAGCAGCTTCCTCTTCAATGAGCAGTTCTTC
CDR3aa: CASSFLFNEQFF

j_gene: TRBJ1-4
d_gene: .
v_gene: TRBV27
abundance: once
CDR3nt: .
CDR3aa: CASSFGSGGREKLFF

j_gene: TRBJ1-4
d_gene: .
v_gene: TRBV27
abundance: once
CDR3nt: TGTGCCAGCAGTTTATCACGGGGGGTCGGGGTTAATGAAAAACTGTTTTTT
CDR3aa: CASSLSRGVGVNEKLFF

j_gene: TRBJ2-5
d_gene: TRBD1
v_gene: TRBV20-1
abundance: .
CDR3nt: TGCAGTGCTAGTGGACAGGGGTTTAAGACCCAGTACTTC
CDR3aa: CSASGQGFKTQYF

j_gene: TRBJ2-1
d_gene: .
v_gene: TRBV4-1
abundance: .
CDR3nt: TGCGCCAGCAGCCAAGTCCCCCTGTACAATGAGCAGTTCTTC
CDR3aa: CASSQVPLYNEQFF

j_gene: TRBJ2-7
d_gene: TRBD1
v_gene: TRBV4-1
abundance: .
CDR3nt: TGCGCCAGCAGCCAAGGCGGGACAGGGCCCTACGAGCAGTACTTC
CDR3aa: CASSQGGTGPYEQYF

j_gene: TRBJ1-6
d_gene: .
v_gene: TRBV5-6
abundance: once
CDR3nt: TGTGCCAGCAGCCCCCTGAGGGATTCACCCCTCCACTTT
CDR3aa: CASSPLRDSPLHF

j_gene: TRBJ1-1
d_gene: .
v_gene: TRBV5-1
abundance: once
CDR3nt: TGCGCCAGCAGCTTGGCCTCTGGGCCCACTGAAGCTTTCTTT
CDR3aa: CASSLASGPTEAFF

j_gene: TRBJ2-1
d_gene: TRBD2
v_gene: TRBV5-1
abundance: .
CDR3nt: TGCGCCCGCGGGGGGGGACTAGTTTTCGATGAGCAGTTCTTC
CDR3aa: CARGGGLVFDEQFF

j_gene: TRBJ1-1
d_gene: TRBD1
v_gene: TRBV19
abundance: .
CDR3nt: TGTGCCAGTAGTGGGGACAGGGTTAACACTGAAGCTTTCTTT
CDR3aa: CASSGDRVNTEAFF

j_gene: TRBJ1-3
d_gene: TRBD1
v_gene: TRBV2
abundance: .
CDR3nt: TGTGCCAGCGGACGGACAGGGAGCTCTGGAAACACCATATATTTT
CDR3aa: CASGRTGSSGNTIYF

j_gene: TRBJ1-2
d_gene: TRBD1
v_gene: TRBV15
abundance: .
CDR3nt: TGTGCCACCAGCAGCGGACAGGGTATTTATGGCTACACCTTC
CDR3aa: CATSSGQGIYGYTF

j_gene: TRBJ1-1
d_gene: .
v_gene: TRBV6-5
abundance: .
CDR3nt: TGTGCCAGCACCTACTCATCGACACTGAACACTGAAGCTTTCTTT
CDR3aa: CASTYSSTLNTEAFF

j_gene: TRBJ2-2
d_gene: .
v_gene: TRBV3-1/TRBV3-2
abundance: .
CDR3nt: TGTGCCAGCAGCCAAGATTACAGCACCGGGGAGCTGTTTTTT
CDR3aa: CASSQDYSTGELFF

j_gene: TRBJ1-2
d_gene: .
v_gene: TRBV9
abundance: .
CDR3nt: TGTGCCAGCAGCAAACACGACCAGGGGCTCTATGGCTACACCTTC
CDR3aa: CASSKHDQGLYGYTF

j_gene: TRBJ1-3
d_gene: .
v_gene: TRBV7-9
abundance: .
CDR3nt: TGTGCCAGCAGCTTAGCCGGGTCAGTCTCTGGAAACACCATATATTTT
CDR3aa: CASSLAGSVSGNTIYF